This T cell receptor (beta chain) was obtained from a study of shared clonotypes between healthy human individuals. In the study overall: Samples came from a couple of female and a few male donors aged 18 to 49.

The input for sorted-subset replicate PCRs was around 0.2 ug DNA, around 30,000 T cell genomes. Assay: immunoSEQ multiplex PCR; the TCRdb copy retains only in-frame clones and omits some. The sample includes about 2.4 million clones, approximately 93% of them seen just once. The CDR3 runs to 14 residues. Germline CDR1 reads MDHEN; CDR2 reads SYDVKM. The V and J ends lost 7 bases and 2 bases respectively, with 12 bases between them. This receptor was identified in a man aged 18 to 35 in good health. Some clones in this sample may be carry-over from other donors' samples. Sequencing was done on a sample of naive CD4+ T cells from PBMCs. As to subset: CD45RA+ positively selected. V gene TRBV28 combines with J gene TRBJ1-5; possibly TRBD1 for D (5 bases). The CDR3 loop reads CASNSGTRNQPQHF. The CDR3 DNA follows: TGTGCCAGCAATTCAGGGACCCGCAATCAGCCCCAGCATTTT. Using reference TRBV28 and TRBJ1-5 for the parts outside the CDR3, the full variable domain is DVKVTQSSRYLVKRTGEKVFLECVQDMDHENMFWYRQDPGLGLRLIYFSYDVKMKEKGDIPEGYSVSREKKERFSLILESASTNQTSMYLCASNSGTRNQPQHFGDGTRLSIL.